The clone carrying this T cell receptor beta chain has just a few counts. The data stem from a study of T cells in Graves' hyperthyroidism and ophthalmopathy. After removal of 2 bases from V and 7 bases from J, the junction contained 4 bases not matched to a gene. The CDR3 length is 14 residues. Germline-derived CDR1 and CDR2 are SGDLS and YYNGEE. The TCR beta CDR3 regions underwent amplification using RNA transcripts as the source. In the first-round RT-PCR of the TCR CDR3, the HTBI primer set was used. TCRdb redid the calling of the multiplex PCR reads with MiXCR, one entry per CDR3 protein. Of 530,000 or so distinct CDR3 sequences listed, 17% are singletons.

The source is a woman aged 18-29 years with Graves' ophthalmopathy. Specimen: blood. This chain links TRBV9 with TRBJ2-1; 9 nucleotides align to TRBD1. The CDR3: CASSVGQGMNEQFF. As DNA, the CDR3 is TGTGCCAGCAGCGTGGGACAGGGTATGAATGAGCAGTTCTTC.